A selection of T cell receptor beta chains follows, all from one sample in a study of blood T cell repertoires in COVID-19. The table came from immunoSEQ multiplex PCR; TCRdb's copy has only in-frame clones and leaves some out. The repertoire holds 200,000 or so clones, with 80% to 90% as singletons. Sequenced material: peripheral blood. The receptors stem from a woman aged 70-85 years with acute or convalescent COVID-19. The CDR3 runs from the conserved cysteine through the conserved F or W. A D gene is named only where the DNA matches it firmly. Some rows mark clone size as missing; the rest say once, few, many or name a class of expanded clone.

J: TRBJ1-1
V: TRBV27
D: TRBD1
size: few
CDR3: CASSFRTGEAFF
DNA: TGTGCCAGCAGTTTTCGGACAGGGGAAGCTTTCTTT

J: TRBJ1-2
V: TRBV7-2
D: -
size: few
CDR3: CASSPQDGANYGYTF
DNA: TGTGCCAGCAGCCCTCAGGATGGGGCGAACTATGGCTACACCTTC

J: TRBJ2-7
V: TRBV12-5
D: TRBD2
size: -
CDR3: CASEPSGRAYEQYF
DNA: TGTGCTAGTGAACCTAGTGGGAGGGCGTACGAGCAGTACTTC

J: TRBJ2-5
V: TRBV28
D: TRBD1
size: -
CDR3: CASSFPGQVQETQYF
DNA: TGTGCCAGCAGTTTCCCGGGACAGGTCCAAGAGACCCAGTACTTC

J: TRBJ2-7
V: TRBV11-2
D: TRBD2
size: -
CDR3: CASSSVAGPTYEQYF
DNA: TGTGCCAGCAGCTCCGTAGCGGGGCCAACCTACGAGCAGTACTTC

J: TRBJ1-4
V: TRBV2
D: -
size: -
CDR3: CASKIGAISEKLFF
DNA: TGTGCCAGCAAAATAGGAGCGATCTCTGAAAAACTGTTTTTT

J: TRBJ1-5
V: TRBV19
D: -
size: -
CDR3: CASSIEAADQPQHF
DNA: TGTGCCAGTAGTATAGAGGCCGCCGATCAGCCCCAGCATTTT

J: TRBJ1-4
V: TRBV7-2
D: TRBD1
size: -
CDR3: CASSSRGRQNEKLFF
DNA: TGTGCCAGCAGCAGCAGGGGGCGCCAAAATGAAAAACTGTTTTTT

J: TRBJ2-7
V: TRBV6-2/TRBV6-3
D: -
size: -
CDR3: CASSYLYEQYF
DNA: TGTGCCAGCAGTTATCTCTACGAGCAGTACTTC

J: TRBJ1-5
V: TRBV19
D: -
size: -
CDR3: CATIKTQGRPNQPQHF
DNA: TGTGCCACTATCAAAACGCAGGGTCGCCCCAATCAGCCCCAGCATTTT

J: TRBJ2-3
V: TRBV12-3/TRBV12-4
D: -
size: -
CDR3: CASSSPSTQYF
DNA: TGTGCCAGCAGTTCCCCAAGCACGCAGTATTTT

J: TRBJ1-1
V: TRBV29-1
D: -
size: -
CDR3: CSVQRRSTEAFF
DNA: TGCAGCGTTCAACGGAGGAGCACTGAAGCTTTCTTT

J: TRBJ2-3
V: TRBV2
D: -
size: -
CDR3: CATAGGAPTDTQYF
DNA: TGTGCCACCGCCGGAGGGGCGCCCACAGATACGCAGTATTTT

J: TRBJ1-1
V: TRBV10-3
D: TRBD1
size: -
CDR3: CAISRGQVNTEAFF
DNA: TGTGCCATCAGTCGGGGACAGGTGAACACTGAAGCTTTCTTT

J: TRBJ2-3
V: TRBV11-2
D: TRBD1
size: -
CDR3: CASSANRGVVDTQYF
DNA: TGTGCCAGCAGCGCAAACAGGGGGGTCGTAGATACGCAGTATTTT

J: TRBJ2-2
V: TRBV27
D: TRBD1
size: once
CDR3: CASTRTGANTGELFF
DNA: TGTGCCAGCACCAGGACAGGGGCGAACACCGGGGAGCTGTTTTTT